By frequency in the sample, the clone carrying this TCR beta chain is medium-sized. The CDR3 has 11 residues. Trimming removed 0 bases from V and 7 bases from J, with 7 bases in between. Germline V gene lookup returns CDR1 DFQATT and CDR2 SNEGSKA (reference sequence). The data stem from a study of T cells of healthy individuals. TCRdb itself ran the 5' RACE reads through MiXCR, one entry per CDR3 protein. This table has about 60,000 distinct CDR3 sequences, about 17% appearing once. The sequence was collected from a human donor in good health. The chain uses TRBV20-1 and TRBJ2-7; D remains unclear. The CDR3 coding sequence is TGCAGTGCTAGAGATAAGCTGGAGCAGTACTTC. Amino acids: CSARDKLEQYF.